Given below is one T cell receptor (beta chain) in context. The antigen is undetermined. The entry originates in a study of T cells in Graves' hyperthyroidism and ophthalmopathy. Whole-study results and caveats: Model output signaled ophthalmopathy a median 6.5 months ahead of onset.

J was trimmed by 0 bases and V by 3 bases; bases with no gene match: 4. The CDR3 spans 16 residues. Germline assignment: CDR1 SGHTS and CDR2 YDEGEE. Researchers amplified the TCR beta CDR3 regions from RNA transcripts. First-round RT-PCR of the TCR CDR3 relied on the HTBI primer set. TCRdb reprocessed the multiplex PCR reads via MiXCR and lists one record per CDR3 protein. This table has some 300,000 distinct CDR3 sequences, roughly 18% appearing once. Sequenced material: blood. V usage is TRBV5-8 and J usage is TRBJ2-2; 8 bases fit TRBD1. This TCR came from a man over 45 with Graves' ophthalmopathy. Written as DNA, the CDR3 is TGTGCCAGCAGCTCCTGGACAGGGACGAACACCGGGGAGCTGTTTTTT. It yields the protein CASSSWTGTNTGELFF.